This section outlines one T cell receptor (beta chain) sequence together with its context. What it binds is not known. The data derive from a study of shared clonotypes between healthy human individuals. Study details: Aged 18 to 49, the donors were a couple of women and a few men. CD4 naive and CD4 memory each took three plates per donor, while CD8 naive took two and CD8 memory one. Study outcomes and limitations: The authors expected sequencing depth to affect clonotype sharing among donors.

CDR3 size: 15 residues. CDR1 and CDR2 from the germline V gene are SGDLS and YYNGEE. V was pared by 0 bases and J by 5 bases, with 4 bases of the junction left unmatched. As defined, naive CD8 cells were CD45RO-negative and positively selected for CCR7, with terminally differentiated effector memory CD45RA+ cells excluded. Using immunoSEQ multiplex PCR, the repertoire was profiled, and TCRdb retains in-frame clones only, with some absent. This sample has about 2.1 million clones, with roughly 93% found just once. The V gene is TRBV9, the J gene TRBJ2-1, with 8 bases lining up with TRBD2. The origin of this receptor is a man in his late teens or twenties in good health. Some clones in this sample may be carry-over from other donors' samples. Sequencing was done on a sample of naive CD8+ T cells from PBMCs. The CDR3 bases are TGTGCCAGCAGCGTAGACGGGAGGGCCGACAATGAGCAGTTCTTC. Encoded protein: CASSVDGRADNEQFF.